A single sample is the source of the 20 T cell receptor beta chains below, sequenced in a study of T cells in localized non-small cell lung cancer. The repertoire was sequenced with immunoSEQ multiplex PCR; TCRdb's copy has only in-frame clones and lacks some. The sample contains roughly 14,000 clones, 80% to 85% of which appear only once. The sample consisted of peripheral blood, taken before any cancer treatment. The source of these receptors is a female donor of 60 years or more with stage I squamous cell lung carcinoma.

The gene calls are TRBV4-3 and TRBJ1-5; no definite D call. Trimming cost V 0 bases and J 2 bases, with 8 bases left between them. The CDR3 is made up of 15 amino acids. CDR1 and CDR2 (germline): LGHNA, YSLEER. The chain's CDR3 is CASSQELPGNQPQHF. The CDR3 DNA reads as TGCGCCAGCAGCCAAGAACTTCCGGGCAATCAGCCCCAGCATTTT.

This clone was counted once. The J gene is TRBJ1-2, the V gene TRBV29-1, with 7 nucleotides matching TRBD1. CDR1 and CDR2 (germline): SQVTM, ANQGSEA. The CDR3 contains 12 residues. V lost 7 bases, J lost 1 base, and 3 bases stayed unmatched. The CDR3 DNA sequence: TGCAGCGCTACAGGGGATAACTATGGCTACACCTTC. It codes for CSATGDNYGYTF.

The chain recombines TRBV4-1 with TRBJ1-1, with D possibly TRBD1 on 6 matching bases. The CDR3 is 15 residues long. The germline CDR1 and CDR2 sequences are MGHRA and YSYEKL. V was trimmed by 4 bases and J by 7 bases, leaving 19 bases between them. The CDR3 region is CASSPPVGTLIEAFF. CDR3 DNA: TGCGCCAGCAGCCCACCGGTGGGGACACTTATTGAAGCTTTCTTT.

The rearrangement links TRBV6-6 to TRBJ2-7; 8 positions match TRBD1. Germline V gene lookup returns CDR1 MNHNY and CDR2 SVGAGI (reference sequence). CDR3 size: 14 residues. The V gene end was trimmed by 2 bases and the J gene end by 2 bases; junction bases not matched to a gene: 2. The chain's CDR3 is CASSYGQGPYEQYF. Written as DNA, the CDR3 is TGTGCCAGCAGTTACGGACAGGGCCCCTACGAGCAGTACTTC.

The chain uses TRBV27 and TRBJ1-6; maybe TRBD1 (5 bases). The germline V gene encodes CDR1 MNHEY and CDR2 SMNVEV (reference sequence). The V end lost 6 bases, the J end lost 9 bases, and 9 bases lay between the germline ends. The CDR3 covers 12 residues. CDR3 amino acids: CASRETGSPLHF. In DNA form, the CDR3 reads TGTGCCAGCAGGGAAACAGGTTCACCCCTCCACTTT.

The chain recombines TRBV10-3 with TRBJ1-1; 9 bases are a match to TRBD1. This CDR3 has 14 residues. Germline loops: CDR1 ENHRY, CDR2 SYGVKD. Trimming at V came to 7 bases and at J to 1 base, leaving 4 bases not matched to a gene. The CDR3: CAIMRGQGNTEAFF. The DNA for the CDR3 is TGTGCCATCATGAGGGGACAGGGGAACACTGAAGCTTTCTTT.

This sequence joins TRBV5-1 and TRBJ2-3; TRBD2 aligns across 14 bases. V was pared by 7 bases and J by 4 bases, with 2 bases of the junction left unmatched. Germline values: CDR1 SGHRS, CDR2 YFSETQ. The CDR3 covers 14 residues. For the CDR3, the DNA is TGCGCCAGCGCGACTAGCGGGGGGGCAGATACGCAGTATTTT. This codes for CASATSGGADTQYF. The full variable domain, completed using reference TRBV5-1 and TRBJ2-3, is KAGVTQTPRYLIKTRGQQVTLSCSPISGHRSVSWYQQTPGQGLQFLFEYFSETQRNKGNFPGRFSGRQFSNSRSEMNVSTLELGDSALYLCASATSGGADTQYFGPGTRLTVL.

The rearrangement joins TRBV30 to TRBJ2-4; 7 bases agree with TRBD1. Germline V gene data show CDR1 as GTSNPN and CDR2 as SVGIG (reference sequence). V lost 2 bases to trimming and J lost 7 bases; unmatched junction nucleotides: 5. The CDR3 covers 13 residues. CDR3 residues: CAWSRGTANIQYF. In nucleotides, the CDR3 is TGTGCCTGGAGTAGGGGGACAGCTAACATTCAGTACTTC.

The chain recombines TRBV6-5 with TRBJ1-1; TRBD1 matches at 7 bases. The CDR3 totals 14 residues. Germline V lookup: CDR1 MNHEY, CDR2 SVGAGI. V lost 5 bases and J lost 7; bases outside the gene matches: 10. Here the CDR3 DNA reads TGTGCCAGCAGTCCCTCTGACAGGGCGCTTGAAGCTTTCTTT. It is translated as CASSPSDRALEAFF.

This clone showed up just once. The chain employs TRBV7-6 and TRBJ1-4; D is unresolved. Germline CDR1 reads SGHVS; CDR2 reads FNYEAQ. Trimming stripped 3 bases from V and 1 base from J, with 12 bases between. This CDR3 has 16 amino acids. CDR3 DNA: TGTGCCAGCAGCTTTCGGAGGATAGGAACTAATGAAAAACTGTTTTTT. Translating gives CASSFRRIGTNEKLFF.

This clone came up a few times. V and J are TRBV5-5 and TRBJ2-7; TRBD1 matches 9 bases. The CDR3 length is 17 residues. Unmatched junction bases numbered 10, after V lost 0 bases and J lost 3 bases. Germline CDR1 SGHKS, CDR2 YYEKEE (reference sequence). CDR3 nucleotides: TGTGCCAGCAGCTTGGGCGTCGCGGGACAGGGAGACTACGAGCAGTACTTC. Translating it yields CASSLGVAGQGDYEQYF.

This chain joins TRBV5-4 and TRBJ2-2; 8 nucleotides line up with TRBD1. J gave up 4 bases and V 4 bases, and 3 bases lay outside the gene matches. The CDR3 is 14 amino acids. Germline CDR1 is SGHNT and CDR2 is YYREEE (reference sequence). In DNA form, the CDR3 reads TGTGCCAGCAGCCAACAGGGGGGCACCGGGGAGCTGTTTTTT. It yields the protein CASSQQGGTGELFF.

The chain combines TRBV7-3 with TRBJ2-1; D tentatively fits TRBD1 or TRBD2 (5 bases each). The CDR3 contains 14 residues. CDR1 is SGHTA, CDR2 FQGTGA, per germline. Trimming left V 5 bases short and J 5 bases short, with 13 bases between. CDR3 nucleotides: TGTGCCAGCAGCCCCTCGGGACGTAACAATGAGCAGTTCTTC. Amino acids: CASSPSGRNNEQFF.

Comment on this clone: Other DNA sequences in the same sample also yield this CDR3. The chain recombines TRBV5-1 with TRBJ2-3; the D is unclear. V lost 1 base to trimming and J lost 5 bases, with 2 bases between them. The CDR3 sequence is 11 residues long. Germline V gene data show CDR1 as SGHRS and CDR2 as YFSETQ. CDR3 coding DNA: TGCGCCAGCAGCTTGAAAGATACGCAGTATTTT. Encoded protein: CASSLKDTQYF. Using reference TRBV5-1 and TRBJ2-3 for the parts outside the CDR3, the full variable domain is KAGVTQTPRYLIKTRGQQVTLSCSPISGHRSVSWYQQTPGQGLQFLFEYFSETQRNKGNFPGRFSGRQFSNSRSEMNVSTLELGDSALYLCASSLKDTQYFGPGTRLTVL.

The chain carries TRBV15 and TRBJ1-1, with no clear D. The germline V gene encodes CDR1 LNHNV and CDR2 YYDKDF (reference sequence). The V and J ends lost 0 bases and 0 bases respectively, with 2 bases between them. The CDR3 spans 13 residues. The CDR3 here is CATSRDVNTEAFF. The CDR3 DNA is TGTGCCACCAGCAGAGATGTGAACACTGAAGCTTTCTTT.

The sample holds one count of this clone. For the CDR3, the DNA is TGTGCCAGCAGCCCTCAGACTAGTCCCGAGCAGTACTTC. Translated: CASSPQTSPEQYF. This chain links TRBV9 with TRBJ2-7; D is possibly TRBD2 (6 bases). The V end lost 4 bases, the J end lost 6 bases, and 14 bases lay between the germline ends. The length of the CDR3 is 13 residues. The V gene's germline CDR1 is SGDLS and CDR2 YYNGEE.

Concerning this clone itself: A read error is likely, as this CDR3 ends without the conserved phenylalanine or tryptophan. V and J are TRBV19 and TRBJ1-1; D call uncertain. Deletions cut 7 bases from V and 3 bases from J, with 12 bases between. The CDR3 length is 13 residues. Germline CDR1 and CDR2: LNHDA and SQIVND (reference sequence). In DNA, the CDR3 is TGTGCCAGTAAGAACCTATTATACACTGAAGCTTTCCTT. It specifies CASKNLLYTEAFL.

The chain is built from TRBV6-6 and TRBJ2-1; 13 bases agree with TRBD2. Trimming at V came to 7 bases and at J to 8 bases, leaving 8 bases not matched to a gene. Germline-derived CDR1 and CDR2 are MNHNY and SVGAGI (reference sequence). The CDR3 length is 15 residues. The CDR3 protein is CASNQLAGGRYEQFF. CDR3 coding DNA: TGTGCCAGCAATCAACTAGCGGGGGGGCGGTATGAGCAGTTCTTC.

The V and J genes are TRBV10-3 and TRBJ1-1; D gene ambiguous. This CDR3 contains 14 residues. Per the germline V gene, CDR1 is ENHRY and CDR2 is SYGVKD. V was shortened by 10 bases and J by 0 bases, with 15 bases between the two germline ends. This CDR3 is CATMAWVMNTEAFF. CDR3 coding DNA: TGTGCCACCATGGCGTGGGTGATGAACACTGAAGCTTTCTTT.

Turning to this clone: A junction boundary mismatches the germline segment, possibly from a read error. This rearrangement joins TRBV10-2 to TRBJ1-2; D remains ambiguous. Per germline, CDR1 WSHSY and CDR2 SAAADI. The CDR3 spans 16 residues. The CDR3 DNA is TGCGCCAGCGGTGAGTCGAAGGAATGGTATCCTGATGGCTACACCTTC. Encoded protein: CASGESKEWYPDGYTF.